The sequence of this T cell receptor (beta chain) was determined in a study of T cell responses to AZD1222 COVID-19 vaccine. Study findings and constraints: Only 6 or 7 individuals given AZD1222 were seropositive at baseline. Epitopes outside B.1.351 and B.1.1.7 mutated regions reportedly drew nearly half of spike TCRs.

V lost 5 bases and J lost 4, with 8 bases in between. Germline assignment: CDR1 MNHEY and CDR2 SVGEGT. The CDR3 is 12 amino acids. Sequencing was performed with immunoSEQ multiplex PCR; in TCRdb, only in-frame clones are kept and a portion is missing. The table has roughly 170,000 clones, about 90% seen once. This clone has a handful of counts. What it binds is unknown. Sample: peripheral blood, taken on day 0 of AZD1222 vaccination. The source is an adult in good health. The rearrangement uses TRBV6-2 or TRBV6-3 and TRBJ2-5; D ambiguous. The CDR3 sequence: CASSPWGETQYF. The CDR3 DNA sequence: TGTGCCAGCAGTCCCTGGGGAGAGACCCAGTACTTC.